A single sample is the source of the 27 T cell receptor beta chains below, sequenced in a study of blood T cell repertoires in COVID-19. TCRdb's table, derived via immunoSEQ multiplex PCR, lists solely in-frame clones and lacks some. The sample has 150,000 to 200,000 clones, over 75% seen once; the top ten hold approximately 6.6%. What was sequenced was PBMCs or T cells enriched from blood (not recorded which). All receptors come from a woman in her 50s who had recovered from COVID-19.

The V and J genes are TRBV7-2 and TRBJ2-3; the D is unclear. Trimming took 5 bases from V and 5 from J, leaving 5 bases between them. The CDR3 is 11 residues long. Germline assignment: CDR1 SGHTA and CDR2 FQGNSA. The CDR3 loop reads CASSLRDTQYF. CDR3 bases: TGTGCCAGCAGCCTACGAGATACGCAGTATTTT.

The gene calls are TRBV19 and TRBJ1-6; the match to TRBD1 covers 7 bases. J lost 18 bases, V lost 4 bases, and 15 bases had no gene match. The CDR3 length is 14 residues. The germline V gene encodes CDR1 LNHDA and CDR2 SQIVND (reference sequence). This CDR3 is CASSTRAAGGTAHF. For the CDR3, the DNA is TGTGCCAGTAGTACACGGGCTGCAGGGGGGACAGCCCACTTT. The full variable domain, its missing parts supplied by reference TRBV19 and TRBJ1-6, is DGGITQSPKYLFRKEGQNVTLSCEQNLNHDAMYWYRQDPGQGLRLIYYSQIVNDFQKGDIAEGYSVSREKKESFPLTVTSAQKNPTAFYLCASSTRAAGGTAHFGNGTRLTVT.

This clone has a single count. V and J are TRBV5-1 and TRBJ2-7; TRBD2 matches at 8 bases. Trimming cost V 0 bases and J 4 bases; bases outside gene matches: 9. In germline, CDR1 is SGHRS, CDR2 YFSETQ. This CDR3 has 16 amino acids. Here the CDR3 DNA reads TGCGCCAGCAGCTTGGCCGGGGGGGTCCCGAAATACGAGCAGTACTTC. This codes for CASSLAGGVPKYEQYF.

The genes are TRBV27 and TRBJ1-1; weak D call: TRBD1 (5 bases). The CDR3 is 14 amino acids. In germline, CDR1 is MNHEY, CDR2 SMNVEV (reference sequence). V was clipped by 2 bases and J by 5 bases, with 12 bases between them. The chain's CDR3 is CASSLSQGTTEAFF. CDR3 bases: TGTGCCAGCAGTTTAAGCCAGGGAACGACTGAAGCTTTCTTT.

The V call is TRBV7-2, the J call TRBJ2-3; 8 nucleotides match TRBD1. The trim removed 5 bases at V and 1 base at J, leaving 2 bases unmatched. This CDR3 region has 14 residues. Germline V CDR1 and CDR2: SGHTA, FQGNSA. CDR3 nucleotides: TGTGCCAGCAGCCTGACAGGGGGCACAGATACGCAGTATTTT. The encoded protein is CASSLTGGTDTQYF.

In DNA, the CDR3 is TGTGCTAGTGGGCGCGCCCCTAATTCACCCCTCCACTTT. Protein product: CASGRAPNSPLHF. The chain joins TRBV12-5 to TRBJ1-6; unclear D gene. V was trimmed by 6 bases and J by 6 bases, leaving 9 bases between them. The length of the CDR3 is 13 residues. Germline V gene data show CDR1 as LGHNT and CDR2 as FRNRAP.

The chain has TRBV6-2 or TRBV6-3 and TRBJ2-5; a weak D match, TRBD2 (6 bases). The V gene's germline CDR1 is MNHEY and CDR2 SVGEGT. Trimming removed 6 bases from V and 2 bases from J, with 16 bases in between. This CDR3 has 15 residues. CDR3 amino acids: CASRPNSGVQETQYF. Written as DNA, the CDR3 is TGTGCCAGCAGGCCTAACTCGGGAGTTCAAGAGACCCAGTACTTC.

The CDR3 nucleotides are TGCGCCAGCAGCCCCGGGACAGGACGACAGCGACTGAACACTGAAGCTTTCTTT. Protein: CASSPGTGRQRLNTEAFF. The chain uses TRBV5-1 and TRBJ1-1, with 8 bases fitting TRBD1. This CDR3 is 18 amino acids long. V dropped 4 bases and J dropped 0; count of bases not matched to a gene: 14. Germline V gene lookup returns CDR1 SGHRS and CDR2 YFSETQ.

V is TRBV5-6 and J is TRBJ2-7, with a tentative D call TRBD1 (8 bases). The CDR3 is 17 amino acids. CDR1 is SGHDT, CDR2 YYEEEE, per germline. The V and J ends lost 1 base and 3 bases respectively, with 20 bases between them. CDR3 amino acids: CASSLRGGGQDLYEQYF. The CDR3 coding sequence is TGTGCCAGCAGCTTGAGGGGCGGGGGACAGGACCTCTACGAGCAGTACTTC.

The rearrangement links TRBV19 to TRBJ1-5; D might be TRBD1 (6 bases). This CDR3 spans 19 amino acids. Trimming took off 4 bases at V and 0 bases at J, with 22 bases between the two ends. Germline values: CDR1 LNHDA, CDR2 SQIVND (reference sequence). CDR3 sequence (DNA): TGTGCCAGTAGTACAACTACCGGGACATTCACCACTAGCAATCAGCCCCAGCATTTT. This gives the protein CASSTTTGTFTTSNQPQHF.

V is TRBV2 and J is TRBJ1-1; a weak D match, TRBD1 (6 bases). Germline CDR1 SNHLY, CDR2 FYNNEI. The ends were cut back, 1 base at V and 5 bases at J, with 14 bases in the middle. The CDR3 covers 15 residues. The CDR3 loop is CASSEDRGRGTEAFF. In DNA form, the CDR3 reads TGTGCCAGCAGTGAAGATAGGGGAAGGGGGACTGAAGCTTTCTTT.

The chain recombines TRBV5-1 with TRBJ1-1; D unclear. Germline CDR1 is SGHRS and CDR2 is YFSETQ. The CDR3 is 13 residues long. V gave up 0 bases and J gave up 4 bases, with 7 bases separating them. CDR3 bases: TGCGCCAGCAGCTTGGAATCTAGCACTGAAGCTTTCTTT. The encoded protein is CASSLESSTEAFF.

This clone was recorded only once. The rearrangement joins TRBV27 to TRBJ2-1, with D perhaps TRBD2 (5 bases). Germline V lookup: CDR1 MNHEY, CDR2 SMNVEV (reference sequence). The CDR3 extends over 13 amino acids. V was cut by 7 bases and J by 0 bases, with 7 bases left in between. The CDR3, as DNA: TGTGCCAGCAAGGACTTCTCCTACAATGAGCAGTTCTTC. Translating gives CASKDFSYNEQFF.

This sequence joins TRBV12-5 and TRBJ1-1; weak D call: TRBD1 (6 bases). Deletions cut 1 base from V and 4 bases from J, with 10 bases between. Germline-derived CDR1 and CDR2 are LGHNT and FRNRAP. The CDR3 length is 14 residues. CDR3: CASGLGGRLTEAFF. CDR3 in DNA: TGTGCTAGTGGTTTGGGGGGGCGGCTCACTGAAGCTTTCTTT.

The V gene is TRBV12-5, the J gene TRBJ1-1, with D unresolved. The CDR3 loop spans 15 amino acids. Germline CDR1 is LGHNT and CDR2 is FRNRAP. V was clipped by 0 bases and J by 2 bases, with 10 bases between them. The CDR3 sequence is CASGLVLSVNTEAFF. The CDR3 bases are TGTGCTAGTGGTTTGGTACTTTCTGTAAACACTGAAGCTTTCTTT.

This clone was observed once. The CDR3 DNA sequence: TGTGCCAGTAGCTTTTGGGGACAGGGCGGGGGCTACACCTTC. This encodes CASSFWGQGGGYTF. The chain employs TRBV19 and TRBJ1-2; 9 bases match TRBD1. Germline V gives CDR1 LNHDA, CDR2 SQIVND (reference sequence). Trimming removed 6 bases from V and 8 bases from J; junction bases left unmatched: 10. This CDR3 is built from 14 residues.

CDR3 coding DNA: TGTGCCAGCTCACCGAGGACAGGGGGGAATGAGCAGTTCTTC. Its protein is CASSPRTGGNEQFF. J is TRBJ2-1 and V is TRBV18, with 10 bases that match TRBD1. The J segment lost 7 bases and the V segment lost 3 bases, leaving 3 bases of the junction unmatched. This CDR3 has 14 residues. The germline CDR1 and CDR2 sequences are KGHSH and LQKENI.

This clone turned up a few times. The rearrangement joins TRBV5-3 to TRBJ1-2; D perhaps matches TRBD1 (5 bases). TRBV5-3 is an ORF for which the function is uncertain. The ends were cut back, 2 bases at V and 3 bases at J, with 8 bases in the middle. The length of the CDR3 is 13 residues. The CDR3: CARSFRAYYGYTF. The CDR3 DNA reads as TGTGCCAGAAGCTTCAGGGCCTACTATGGCTACACCTTC.

V usage is TRBV9 and J usage is TRBJ1-1; TRBD1 is a possible D gene (6 bases). The ends were cut back, 5 bases at V and 4 bases at J, with 18 bases in the middle. From germline, CDR1 is SGDLS and CDR2 YYNGEE. The CDR3 extends over 15 amino acids. CDR3 DNA: TGTGCCAGCAGTCCCAGGGGAGGGCCGACCACTGAAGCTTTCTTT. Amino acid sequence: CASSPRGGPTTEAFF.

The rearrangement links TRBV7-2 to TRBJ2-5, with 7 bases matching TRBD2. Trimming at V came to 0 bases and at J to 5 bases, leaving 3 bases not matched to a gene. CDR1 SGHTA and CDR2 FQGNSA come from the germline V gene. The CDR3 runs to 14 residues. As DNA, the CDR3 is TGTGCCAGCAGCTTAGCGCGGGGGTGGGAGACCCAGTACTTC. Translating it yields CASSLARGWETQYF.

The chain combines TRBV9 with TRBJ2-1, with D perhaps matching TRBD2 (7 bases). Germline CDR1 is SGDLS and CDR2 is YYNGEE. V was shortened by 4 bases and J by 2 bases, with 19 bases between the two germline ends. The CDR3 spans 17 residues. CDR3 sequence: CASSLQGRGPPYNEQFF. CDR3 DNA: TGTGCCAGCAGCCTCCAGGGGCGGGGGCCCCCCTACAATGAGCAGTTCTTC. The full variable domain, completed using reference TRBV9 and TRBJ2-1, is DSGVTQTPKHLITATGQRVTLRCSPRSGDLSVYWYQQSLDQGLQFLIQYYNGEERAKGNILERFSAQQFPDLHSELNLSSLELGDSALYFCASSLQGRGPPYNEQFFGPGTRLTVL.

This clone was recorded once. The J gene is TRBJ2-1, the V gene TRBV7-2; 9 bases map to TRBD2. This CDR3 comprises 16 residues. Trimming cost V 2 bases and J 0 bases; bases outside gene matches: 2. Germline V lookup: CDR1 SGHTA, CDR2 FQGNSA. The CDR3 spells CASSLISGSSYNEQFF. The DNA for the CDR3 is TGTGCCAGCAGCTTAATTAGCGGGAGCTCCTACAATGAGCAGTTCTTC. The full variable domain, rest sourced from reference TRBV7-2 and TRBJ2-1, is GAGVSQSPSNKVTEKGKDVELRCDPISGHTALYWYRQSLGQGLEFLIYFQGNSAPDKSGLPSDRFSAERTGGSVSTLTIQRTQQEDSAVYLCASSLISGSSYNEQFFGPGTRLTVL.

V is TRBV10-3 and J is TRBJ2-3, with 7 bases fitting TRBD1. CDR3 size: 15 residues. The germline CDR1 and CDR2 sequences are ENHRY and SYGVKD. Trimming took 3 bases from V and 2 from J; bases not matched to a gene: 5. The CDR3 DNA reads as TGTGCCATCAGTGACTCAACAGGGGCCACAGATACGCAGTATTTT. Translated, it gives CAISDSTGATDTQYF.

The gene calls are TRBV11-1 and TRBJ2-7, with D possibly matching TRBD1 (6 bases). V shed 0 bases and J shed 4 bases, with 10 bases lying between them. CDR1 is SGHAT, CDR2 FQDESV, per germline (reference sequence). The CDR3 totals 14 residues. CDR3 region: CASSLAGHGYEQYF. The CDR3 coding sequence is TGTGCCAGCAGCTTAGCGGGACACGGTTACGAGCAGTACTTC.

The chain carries TRBV5-3 and TRBJ2-5, with 13 bases matching TRBD2. TRBV5-3 belongs to the ORF category, with a function that is uncertain. V lost 4 bases to trimming and J lost 5 bases; unmatched junction nucleotides: 2. The CDR3 is 14 amino acids. The CDR3 reads CARSGTSGVETQYF. CDR3 bases: TGTGCCAGAAGCGGGACTAGCGGGGTGGAGACCCAGTACTTC.

The chain employs TRBV10-3 and TRBJ1-1; TRBD1 agrees at 7 bases. Germline CDR1 and CDR2: ENHRY and SYGVKD. CDR3 length: 15 amino acids. With 0 bases clipped from V and 5 bases from J, the junction kept 6 bases outside the gene matches. CDR3 in amino acids: CAISESSPGQTEAFF. As DNA, the CDR3 is TGTGCCATCAGTGAGTCGAGCCCGGGACAGACTGAAGCTTTCTTT.

The chain is built from TRBV24-1 and TRBJ2-1; 11 bases align to TRBD2. The CDR3 runs 16 residues. Trimming cost V 5 bases and J 6 bases; bases outside gene matches: 8. Germline V gives CDR1 KGHDR, CDR2 SFDVKD. For the CDR3, the DNA is TGTGCCACCAGTGTTCGGGGGACTAGCGGCCGCAATGAGCAGTTCTTC. Its translation is CATSVRGTSGRNEQFF.